This entry lists 25 T cell receptor beta chains sequenced from one sample in a study of siplizumab effects on memory and regulatory T cells. Using immunoSEQ multiplex PCR, the repertoire was profiled, and TCRdb retains in-frame clones only, with some absent. The profile shows 80,000 to 95,000 clones, roughly 94% of them singletons. The sequenced sample was CD8+ T cells sorted from blood. All receptors come from a human donor in good health.

This chain connects TRBV7-8 to TRBJ2-1, with D perhaps matching TRBD1 (5 bases). The V end lost 8 bases, the J end lost 8 bases, and 25 bases lay between the germline ends. CDR1 and CDR2 from the germline V gene are SGHVS and FQNEAQ. The CDR3 covers 16 residues. CDR3 nucleotide sequence: TGTGCCAGCTCCTATACAGAACCAGCCCAGGGTGATGAGCAGTTCTTC. As protein: CASSYTEPAQGDEQFF.

This rearrangement joins TRBV10-3 to TRBJ2-5; D is uncertain. Trimming pared 6 bases from V and 2 bases from J, leaving 10 bases between. The CDR3 has 13 residues. CDR1 and CDR2 (germline): ENHRY, SYGVKD. CDR3 in amino acids: CAIRAPLQETQYF. The DNA of the CDR3 is TGTGCCATCAGGGCTCCCCTACAAGAGACCCAGTACTTC.

With respect to this clone: The sample holds other DNA sequences that translate to the same CDR3. The genes are TRBV27 and TRBJ2-7; D tentatively fits TRBD1 or TRBD2 (5 bases each). This CDR3 has 13 residues. With 0 bases removed from V and 3 bases from J, the gap between germline ends came to 6 bases. CDR1 is MNHEY, CDR2 SMNVEV, per germline (reference sequence). In nucleotides, the CDR3 is TGTGCCAGCAGTTTATCGAGGGGCTACGAGCAGTACTTC. Translating gives CASSLSRGYEQYF.

This chain joins TRBV11-3 and TRBJ2-7; the match to TRBD1 covers 7 bases. The CDR3 length is 15 residues. After removal of 2 bases from V and 4 bases from J, the junction contained 8 bases not matched to a gene. Looked up from germline, CDR1 is SGHNT and CDR2 is YENEEA. The CDR3 coding sequence is TGTGCCAGCAGCTTACCCCGGGACAGCTCGTACGAGCAGTACTTC. It specifies CASSLPRDSSYEQYF.

A note on this clone: Other DNA variants within this sample encode the same CDR3. CDR3 region: CASSIGGSYNEQFF. As DNA, the CDR3 is TGTGCCAGTAGTATCGGGGGCTCCTACAATGAGCAGTTCTTC. The V and J genes are TRBV19 and TRBJ2-1; TRBD2 is a possible D gene (6 bases). Trimming removed 3 bases from V and 0 bases from J, with 6 bases in between. CDR1 is LNHDA and CDR2 is SQIVND in the germline V gene (reference sequence). This CDR3 has 14 amino acids. The variable domain in full, completed from reference TRBV19 and TRBJ2-1, reads DGGITQSPKYLFRKEGQNVTLSCEQNLNHDAMYWYRQDPGQGLRLIYYSQIVNDFQKGDIAEGYSVSREKKESFPLTVTSAQKNPTAFYLCASSIGGSYNEQFFGPGTRLTVL.

This chain uses TRBV6-5 with TRBJ1-1; D gene ambiguous. The CDR3 runs 14 residues. CDR1 and CDR2 from the germline V gene are MNHEY and SVGAGI. The ends were cut back, 4 bases at V and 6 bases at J, with 15 bases in the middle. This chain's CDR3 is CASSFLIHAPEAFF. The CDR3 coding sequence is TGTGCCAGCAGTTTCCTCATCCACGCGCCTGAAGCTTTCTTT.

The chain uses TRBV6-4 and TRBJ2-7; D not resolved. The V and J ends lost 3 bases and 3 bases respectively, with 15 bases between them. Germline V CDR1 and CDR2: MRHNA, SNTAGT. CDR3 length: 15 amino acids. The CDR3 loop is CASSETAALIYEQYF. The CDR3 DNA follows: TGTGCCAGCAGTGAAACTGCAGCATTGATCTACGAGCAGTACTTC.

This clone showed up just a few times. The V and J genes are TRBV2 and TRBJ1-2; maybe TRBD1 (5 bases). The germline CDR1 and CDR2 sequences are SNHLY and FYNNEI. This CDR3 contains 11 residues. Trimming removed 7 bases from V and 3 bases from J, with 6 bases in between. CDR3 nucleotides: TGTGCCAGCACGGGGGACTATGGCTACACCTTC. Translating it yields CASTGDYGYTF.

The chain employs TRBV28 and TRBJ1-5, with TRBD1 as a possible D gene (5 bases). V dropped 4 bases and J dropped 4 bases, with 14 bases sitting between them. The V gene's germline CDR1 is MDHEN and CDR2 SYDVKM. This CDR3 is built from 15 residues. CDR3 protein: CASSSLGGPNQPQHF. In DNA, the CDR3 is TGTGCCAGCAGTTCCCTGGGGGGACCTAATCAGCCCCAGCATTTT.

In regard to this clone: Germline is not matched at one junction end, which may reflect a read error. The rearrangement links TRBV7-3 to TRBJ2-1, with 8 bases that match TRBD2. Germline assignment: CDR1 SGHTA and CDR2 FQGTGA. This CDR3 spans 15 amino acids. Written as DNA, the CDR3 is TGTGCCAGCAGCGTAACTAGCGGTCCCTACAATGAGCAGTTCTTC. Amino acid sequence: CASSVTSGPYNEQFF.

The chain uses TRBV29-1 and TRBJ2-4, with D uncertain. Germline CDR1 reads SQVTM; CDR2 reads ANQGSEA. The ends were cut back, 6 bases at V and 6 bases at J, with 15 bases in the middle. This CDR3 is built from 13 residues. The CDR3 region is CSVIKPGRNIQYF. For the CDR3, the DNA is TGCAGCGTAATTAAGCCAGGTAGAAACATTCAGTACTTC.

The chain couples TRBV19 to TRBJ2-4; 8 nucleotides agree with TRBD2. Losses at the gene ends were 3 bases for V and 8 bases for J; bases not matched to a gene: 9. The germline V gene encodes CDR1 LNHDA and CDR2 SQIVND (reference sequence). CDR3 length equals 15 residues. This CDR3 reads CASSISREGPDIQYF. CDR3 in DNA: TGTGCCAGTAGTATCTCCCGGGAGGGCCCCGACATTCAGTACTTC.

J is TRBJ2-7 and V is TRBV7-8; TRBD1 is a possible D gene (7 bases). V lost 6 bases to trimming and J lost 6 bases, with 15 bases between them. CDR1 SGHVS and CDR2 FQNEAQ come from the germline V gene. There are 13 residues in the CDR3. In nucleotides, the CDR3 is TGTGCCAGCAGAATTATGCAGGGGGGCGAGCAGTACTTC. This gives the protein CASRIMQGGEQYF.

This chain connects TRBV4-1 to TRBJ2-5; D unresolved. The CDR3 is 13 residues long. The germline CDR1 and CDR2 sequences are MGHRA and YSYEKL. V was cut by 0 bases and J by 4 bases, with 6 bases left in between. The CDR3 coding sequence is TGCGCCAGCAGCCAAGATAGGCGAGAGACCCAGTACTTC. Amino acids: CASSQDRRETQYF.

V gene TRBV19 combines with J gene TRBJ2-7; D is perhaps TRBD1 or TRBD2 (5 bases each). The length of the CDR3 is 11 residues. CDR1 is LNHDA and CDR2 is SQIVND in the germline V gene (reference sequence). V shed 7 bases and J shed 6 bases, with 10 bases lying between them. In DNA, the CDR3 is TGTGCCAGTACCAATGGGGGCGAGCAGTACTTC. Residues: CASTNGGEQYF.

This chain connects TRBV29-1 to TRBJ2-2; weak D call: TRBD1 (6 bases). The CDR3 is 14 residues long. Germline CDR1 SQVTM, CDR2 ANQGSEA. V lost 5 bases, J lost 7 bases, and 17 bases lay in between. CDR3 bases: TGCAGCGTTAAGGGGGTGGACAGCGGCGGGGAGCTGTTTTTT. Translated: CSVKGVDSGGELFF.

The V call is TRBV19, the J call TRBJ2-3; 12 nucleotides align to TRBD1. The CDR3 contains 15 residues. The V gene end was trimmed by 5 bases and the J gene end by 3 bases; junction bases not matched to a gene: 3. Germline CDR1 LNHDA, CDR2 SQIVND (reference sequence). In nucleotides, the CDR3 is TGTGCCAGTAGTGGGACAGGGGGCACAACAGATACGCAGTATTTT. Translating it yields CASSGTGGTTDTQYF.

This clone was detected only a few times. The rearrangement uses TRBV19 and TRBJ1-1; 8 bases agree with TRBD1. Looked up from germline, CDR1 is LNHDA and CDR2 is SQIVND (reference sequence). The CDR3 spans 12 residues. The V and J ends lost 10 bases and 1 base, in that order; junction bases with no gene match: 2. CDR3 bases: TGTGCCAAAACAGGGGGGAACACTGAAGCTTTCTTT. Its protein product is CAKTGGNTEAFF.

This rearrangement joins TRBV7-9 to TRBJ1-1, with 12 bases that match TRBD1. Germline CDR1 and CDR2: SEHNR and FQNEAQ (reference sequence). This CDR3 has 14 residues. The CDR3 DNA sequence: TGTGCGATGGGACAGGGGGCTACTTTTGTTGAAGCTTTCTTT. This codes for CAMGQGATFVEAFF.

The chain has TRBV27 and TRBJ2-7; 10 bases align to TRBD2. V was pared by 5 bases and J by 5 bases, with 6 bases of the junction left unmatched. Germline V gene sequence: CDR1 MNHEY, CDR2 SMNVEV (reference sequence). The CDR3 extends over 14 amino acids. The CDR3 DNA is TGTGCCAGCAGTCTTACTAGCGGGAACGACGAGCAGTACTTC. Amino acids: CASSLTSGNDEQYF.

The chain recombines TRBV7-9 with TRBJ2-1; D might be TRBD2 (6 bases). Germline V gene sequence: CDR1 SEHNR, CDR2 FQNEAQ (reference sequence). V dropped 7 bases and J dropped 2 bases, with 15 bases sitting between them. This CDR3 has 15 amino acids. The CDR3 nucleotides are TGTGCCAGCACCTTTCCCGGGACTCCCTACAATGAGCAGTTCTTC. It specifies CASTFPGTPYNEQFF.

The chain uses TRBV11-2 and TRBJ2-7; 9 nucleotides agree with TRBD1. V gave up 4 bases and J gave up 3 bases; unmatched junction bases: 4. This CDR3 contains 14 residues. The germline CDR1 and CDR2 sequences are SGHAT and FQNNGV. The CDR3 here is CASSSPDRGYEQYF. CDR3 nucleotides: TGTGCCAGCAGCTCTCCGGACAGGGGCTACGAGCAGTACTTC.

The V call is TRBV4-1, the J call TRBJ1-4, with D unclear. The V gene lost 0 bases and the J gene lost 8 bases, with 13 bases spanning the gap. This CDR3 is 15 amino acids long. Germline loops: CDR1 MGHRA, CDR2 YSYEKL. CDR3 residues: CASSQDPRVGEKLFF. DNA of the CDR3: TGCGCCAGCAGCCAAGATCCAAGGGTGGGAGAAAAACTGTTTTTT.

This chain links TRBV9 with TRBJ2-5, with no clear D. CDR1 SGDLS and CDR2 YYNGEE come from the germline V gene. Trimming shortened V by 0 bases and J by 5 bases, and 14 bases separated the two germline ends. The CDR3 extends over 15 amino acids. The CDR3 here is CASSVDGSSEETQYF. The CDR3 region has the DNA TGTGCCAGCAGCGTAGACGGTTCTTCCGAGGAGACCCAGTACTTC.

V gene TRBV30 combines with J gene TRBJ2-3; 8 nucleotides align to TRBD2. Germline assignment: CDR1 GTSNPN and CDR2 SVGIG (reference sequence). V was pared by 4 bases and J by 5 bases, with 11 bases of the junction left unmatched. This CDR3 is built from 15 residues. Written as DNA, the CDR3 is TGTGCCTGGAATTCCTGGGACGGGAGGGAAGATACGCAGTATTTT. Amino acid sequence: CAWNSWDGREDTQYF.